This TCR beta chain was obtained from a study of a mutant IDH1 vaccine in newly diagnosed glioma. Background on the study: The patients were given eight vaccinations, one each in weeks 1, 3, 5, 7, 11, 15, 19 and 23. Investigators started vaccination 4-6 weeks after radiotherapy alone, or with temozolomide cycles.

The data were produced by immunoSEQ multiplex PCR, yet TCRdb's version contains in-frame clones alone and is incomplete. Of around 61,000 clones in the sample, 70% to 90% were seen once. V was cut by 0 bases and J by 4 bases, with 9 bases left in between. From germline, CDR1 is MNHNS and CDR2 SASEGT. The CDR3 runs 14 residues. Study-wide findings and caveats: The vaccine induced immune responses, and these occurred in approximately 94% of patients.

On this clone itself: Its antigen is still unknown.

Time point noted: week 5, during vaccination. What each vaccine dose contained was 300 ug of mutant IDH1 20-mer peptide, accompanied by topical imiquimod. Source: PBMCs, taken from a glioma patient whose treatment included an IDH1 peptide vaccine. This sequence originates from a woman aged 40 to 50 with glioma. The J gene is TRBJ1-1, the V gene TRBV6-1; D unresolved. The CDR3 loop is CASSEAGSGTEAFF. The CDR3 DNA sequence: TGTGCCAGCAGTGAAGCAGGGTCGGGCACTGAAGCTTTCTTT.